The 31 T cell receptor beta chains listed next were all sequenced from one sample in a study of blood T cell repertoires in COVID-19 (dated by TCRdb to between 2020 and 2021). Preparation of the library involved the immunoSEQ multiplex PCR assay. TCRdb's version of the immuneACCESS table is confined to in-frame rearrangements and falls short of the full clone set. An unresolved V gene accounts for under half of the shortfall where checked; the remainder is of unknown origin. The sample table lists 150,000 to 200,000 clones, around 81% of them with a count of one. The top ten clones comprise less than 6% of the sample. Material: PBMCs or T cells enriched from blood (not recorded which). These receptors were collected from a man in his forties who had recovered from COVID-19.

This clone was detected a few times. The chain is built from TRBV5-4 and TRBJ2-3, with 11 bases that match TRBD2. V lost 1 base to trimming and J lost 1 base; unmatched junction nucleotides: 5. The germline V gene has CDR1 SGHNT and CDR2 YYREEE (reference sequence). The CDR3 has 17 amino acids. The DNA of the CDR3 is TGTGCCAGCAGCTTGAGGCTAGCGGGGGGCGGCACAGATACGCAGTATTTT. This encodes CASSLRLAGGGTDTQYF.

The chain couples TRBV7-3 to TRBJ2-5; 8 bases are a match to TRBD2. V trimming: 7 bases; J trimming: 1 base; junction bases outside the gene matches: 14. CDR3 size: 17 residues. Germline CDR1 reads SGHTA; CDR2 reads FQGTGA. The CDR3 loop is CASKSPYSRGGQETQYF. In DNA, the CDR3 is TGTGCCAGCAAATCTCCTTATAGCCGGGGGGGCCAAGAGACCCAGTACTTC.

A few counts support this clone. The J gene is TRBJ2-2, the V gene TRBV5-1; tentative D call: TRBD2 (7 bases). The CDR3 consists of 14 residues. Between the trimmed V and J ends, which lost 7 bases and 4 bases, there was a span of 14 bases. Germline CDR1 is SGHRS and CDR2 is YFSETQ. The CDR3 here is CASGQRGGTGELFF. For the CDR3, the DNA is TGCGCCAGCGGACAGCGGGGTGGCACCGGGGAGCTGTTTTTT.

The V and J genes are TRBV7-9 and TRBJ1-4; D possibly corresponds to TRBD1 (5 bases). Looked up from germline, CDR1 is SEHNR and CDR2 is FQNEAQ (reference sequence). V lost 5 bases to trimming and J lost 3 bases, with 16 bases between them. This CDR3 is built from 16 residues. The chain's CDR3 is CASSLLSAGSNEKLFF. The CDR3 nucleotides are TGTGCCAGCAGCCTCCTTTCGGCAGGGTCTAATGAAAAACTGTTTTTT.

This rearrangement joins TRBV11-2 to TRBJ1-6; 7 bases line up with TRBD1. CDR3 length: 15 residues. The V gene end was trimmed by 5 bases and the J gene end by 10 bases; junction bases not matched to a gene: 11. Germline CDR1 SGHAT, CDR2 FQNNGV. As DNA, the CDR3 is TGTGCCAGCAGCGAAGCAGGGGGTCTCCTATCACCCCTCCACTTT. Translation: CASSEAGGLLSPLHF.

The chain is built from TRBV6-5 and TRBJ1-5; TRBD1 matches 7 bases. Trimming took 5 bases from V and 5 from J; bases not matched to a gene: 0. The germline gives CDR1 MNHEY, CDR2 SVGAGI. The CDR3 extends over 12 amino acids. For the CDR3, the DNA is TGTGCCAGCAGTACAGGGGATCAGCCCCAGCATTTT. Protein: CASSTGDQPQHF.

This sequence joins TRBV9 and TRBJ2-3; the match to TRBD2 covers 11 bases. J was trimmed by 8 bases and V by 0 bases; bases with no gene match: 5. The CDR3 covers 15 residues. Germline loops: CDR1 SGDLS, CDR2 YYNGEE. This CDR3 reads CASSVDLAGGVTQYF. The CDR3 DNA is TGTGCCAGCAGCGTAGACCTAGCGGGGGGTGTTACGCAGTATTTT.

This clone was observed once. The CDR3 DNA sequence: TGTGCCAGCAGCTTCGGGGGGAGCTCCTACAATGAGCAGTTCTTC. Translation: CASSFGGSSYNEQFF. The V and J genes are TRBV7-3 and TRBJ2-1, with 7 bases that match TRBD2. CDR1 is SGHTA, CDR2 FQGTGA, per germline. The junction had 2 bases not matched to a gene; V was cut back by 3 bases and J by 0 bases. The CDR3 length is 15 residues.

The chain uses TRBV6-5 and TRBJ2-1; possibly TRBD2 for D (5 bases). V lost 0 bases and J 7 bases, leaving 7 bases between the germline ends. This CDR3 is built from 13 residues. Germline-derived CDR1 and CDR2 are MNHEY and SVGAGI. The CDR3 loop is CASSYSRGNEQFF. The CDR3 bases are TGTGCCAGCAGTTACTCCAGAGGGAATGAGCAGTTCTTC.

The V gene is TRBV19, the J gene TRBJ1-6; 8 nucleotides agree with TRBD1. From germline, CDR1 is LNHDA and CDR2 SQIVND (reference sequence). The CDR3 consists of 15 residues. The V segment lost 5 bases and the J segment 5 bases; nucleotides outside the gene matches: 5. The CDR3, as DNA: TGTGCCAGTAGTGTGGGGACAGGCGATAATTCACCCCTCCACTTT. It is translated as CASSVGTGDNSPLHF.

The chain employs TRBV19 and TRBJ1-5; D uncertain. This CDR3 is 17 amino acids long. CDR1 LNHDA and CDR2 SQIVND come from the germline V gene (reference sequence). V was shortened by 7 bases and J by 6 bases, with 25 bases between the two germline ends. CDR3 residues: CASTLRVSVVSSQPQHF. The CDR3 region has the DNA TGTGCCAGTACCCTCCGGGTGTCGGTTGTGTCGTCTCAGCCCCAGCATTTT.

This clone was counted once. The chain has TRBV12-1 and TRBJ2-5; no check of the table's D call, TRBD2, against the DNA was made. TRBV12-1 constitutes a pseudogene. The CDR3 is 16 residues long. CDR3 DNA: TGTGCCAGCAGCCCCGGGGGGGGATTATACCAAGAGACCCAGTACTTC. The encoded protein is CASSPGGGLYQETQYF.

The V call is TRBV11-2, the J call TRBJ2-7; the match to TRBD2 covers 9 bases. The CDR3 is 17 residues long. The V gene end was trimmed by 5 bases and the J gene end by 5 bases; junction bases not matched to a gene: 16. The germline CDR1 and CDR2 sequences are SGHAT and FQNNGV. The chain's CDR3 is CASSLLVTGLAFHEQYV. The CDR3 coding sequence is TGTGCCAGCAGCCTACTAGTTACGGGACTAGCCTTCCACGAGCAGTACGTC.

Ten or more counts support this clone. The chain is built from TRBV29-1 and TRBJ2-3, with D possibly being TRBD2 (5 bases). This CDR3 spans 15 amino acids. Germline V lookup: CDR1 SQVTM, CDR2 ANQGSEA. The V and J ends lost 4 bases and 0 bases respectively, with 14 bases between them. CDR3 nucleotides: TGCAGCGTTGCCCGCCGAGGGATTAGCACAGATACGCAGTATTTT. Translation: CSVARRGISTDTQYF.

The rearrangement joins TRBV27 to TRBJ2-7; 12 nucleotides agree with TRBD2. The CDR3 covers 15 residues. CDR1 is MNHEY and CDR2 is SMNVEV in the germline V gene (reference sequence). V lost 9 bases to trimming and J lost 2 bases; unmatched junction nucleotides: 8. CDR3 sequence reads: CASRLAGASTYEQYF. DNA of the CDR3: TGTGCCAGTCGACTAGCGGGGGCCTCGACCTACGAGCAGTACTTC.

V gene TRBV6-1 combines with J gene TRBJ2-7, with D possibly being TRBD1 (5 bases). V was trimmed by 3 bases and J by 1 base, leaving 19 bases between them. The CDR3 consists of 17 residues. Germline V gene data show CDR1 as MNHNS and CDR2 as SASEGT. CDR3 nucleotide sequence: TGTGCCAGCAGTGATCGGCAGCAGGGAACGCGATCCTACGAGCAGTACGTC. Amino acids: CASSDRQQGTRSYEQYV.

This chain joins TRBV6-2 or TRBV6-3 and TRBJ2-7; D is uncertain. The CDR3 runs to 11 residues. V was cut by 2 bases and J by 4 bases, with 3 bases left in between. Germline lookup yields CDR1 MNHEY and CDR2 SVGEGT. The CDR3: CASSYRYEQYF. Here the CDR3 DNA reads TGTGCCAGCAGTTACCGGTACGAGCAGTACTTC.

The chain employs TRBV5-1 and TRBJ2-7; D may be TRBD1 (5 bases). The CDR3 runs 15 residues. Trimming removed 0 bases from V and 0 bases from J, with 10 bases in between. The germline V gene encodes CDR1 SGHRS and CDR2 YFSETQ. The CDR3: CASSLVSGPSYEQYV. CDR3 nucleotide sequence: TGCGCCAGCAGCTTGGTGTCAGGGCCCTCCTACGAGCAGTACGTC.

CDR3 in amino acids: CASSLRGSSGVRDRTPYEQYF. The DNA of the CDR3 is TGTGCCAGCAGCTTAAGGGGCTCGTCGGGGGTAAGGGACCGGACCCCCTACGAGCAGTACTTC. This chain uses TRBV7-8 with TRBJ2-7, with TRBD2 as a possible D gene (6 bases). The CDR3 loop spans 21 amino acids. Germline V gene data show CDR1 as SGHVS and CDR2 as FQNEAQ. Deletions cut 2 bases from V and 2 bases from J, with 31 bases between.

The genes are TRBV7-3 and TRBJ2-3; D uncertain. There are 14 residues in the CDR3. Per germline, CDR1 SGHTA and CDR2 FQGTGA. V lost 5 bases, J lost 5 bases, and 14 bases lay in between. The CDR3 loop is CASSPGNLGDTQYF. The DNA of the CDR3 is TGTGCCAGCAGCCCCGGTAACCTAGGAGATACGCAGTATTTT.

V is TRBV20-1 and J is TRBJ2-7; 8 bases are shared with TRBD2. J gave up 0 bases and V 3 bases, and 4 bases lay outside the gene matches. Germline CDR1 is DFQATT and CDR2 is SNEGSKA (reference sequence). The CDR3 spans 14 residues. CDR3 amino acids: CSASIRGGSYEQYF. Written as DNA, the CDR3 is TGCAGTGCTAGTATCCGGGGGGGCTCCTACGAGCAGTACTTC.

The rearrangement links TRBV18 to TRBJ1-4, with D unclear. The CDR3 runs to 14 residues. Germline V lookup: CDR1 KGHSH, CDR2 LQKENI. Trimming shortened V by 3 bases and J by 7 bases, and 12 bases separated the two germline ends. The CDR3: CASSPKRTGEKLFF. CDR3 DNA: TGTGCCAGCTCACCGAAGCGGACCGGTGAAAAACTGTTTTTT.

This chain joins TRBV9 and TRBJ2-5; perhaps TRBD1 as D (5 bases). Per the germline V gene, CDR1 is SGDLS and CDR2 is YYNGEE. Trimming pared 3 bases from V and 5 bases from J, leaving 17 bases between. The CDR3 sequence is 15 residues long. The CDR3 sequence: CASSAPLGDRETQYF. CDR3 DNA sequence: TGTGCCAGCAGCGCACCCCTAGGGGATAGGGAGACCCAGTACTTC. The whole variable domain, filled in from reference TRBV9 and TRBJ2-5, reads DSGVTQTPKHLITATGQRVTLRCSPRSGDLSVYWYQQSLDQGLQFLIQYYNGEERAKGNILERFSAQQFPDLHSELNLSSLELGDSALYFCASSAPLGDRETQYFGPGTRLLVL.

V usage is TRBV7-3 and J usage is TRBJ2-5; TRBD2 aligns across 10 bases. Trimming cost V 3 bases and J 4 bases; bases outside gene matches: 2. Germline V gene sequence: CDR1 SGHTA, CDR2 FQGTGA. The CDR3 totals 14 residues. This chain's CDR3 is CASSFSGGRETQYF. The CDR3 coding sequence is TGTGCCAGCAGCTTTAGCGGGGGGCGAGAGACCCAGTACTTC.

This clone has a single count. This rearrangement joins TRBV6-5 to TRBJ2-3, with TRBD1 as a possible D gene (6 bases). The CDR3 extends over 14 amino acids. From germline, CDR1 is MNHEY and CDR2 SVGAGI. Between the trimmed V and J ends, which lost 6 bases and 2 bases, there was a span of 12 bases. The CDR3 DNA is TGTGCCAGCAGGGCAACAGGGATCACAGATACGCAGTATTTT. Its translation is CASRATGITDTQYF.

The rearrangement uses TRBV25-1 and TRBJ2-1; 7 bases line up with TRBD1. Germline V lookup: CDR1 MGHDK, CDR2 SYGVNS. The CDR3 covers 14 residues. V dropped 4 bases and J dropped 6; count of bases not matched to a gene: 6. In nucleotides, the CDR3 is TGTGCCAGCAGTGCGACAGGGAGAGGCAATGAGCAGTTCTTC. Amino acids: CASSATGRGNEQFF.

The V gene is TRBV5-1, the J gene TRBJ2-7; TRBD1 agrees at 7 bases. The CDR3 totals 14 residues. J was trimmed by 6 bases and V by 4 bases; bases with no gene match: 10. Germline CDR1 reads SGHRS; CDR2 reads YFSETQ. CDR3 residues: CASSIGTAGGEQYF. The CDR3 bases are TGCGCCAGCAGCATCGGGACAGCCGGTGGCGAGCAGTACTTC. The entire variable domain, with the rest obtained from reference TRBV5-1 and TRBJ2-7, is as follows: KAGVTQTPRYLIKTRGQQVTLSCSPISGHRSVSWYQQTPGQGLQFLFEYFSETQRNKGNFPGRFSGRQFSNSRSEMNVSTLELGDSALYLCASSIGTAGGEQYFGPGTRLTVT.

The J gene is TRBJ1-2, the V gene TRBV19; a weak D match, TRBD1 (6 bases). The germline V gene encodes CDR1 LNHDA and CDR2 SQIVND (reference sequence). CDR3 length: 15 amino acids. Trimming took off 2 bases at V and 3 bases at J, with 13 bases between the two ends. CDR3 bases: TGTGCCAGTAGTATATCCCCGGACAGCTACTATGGCTACACCTTC. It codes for CASSISPDSYYGYTF.

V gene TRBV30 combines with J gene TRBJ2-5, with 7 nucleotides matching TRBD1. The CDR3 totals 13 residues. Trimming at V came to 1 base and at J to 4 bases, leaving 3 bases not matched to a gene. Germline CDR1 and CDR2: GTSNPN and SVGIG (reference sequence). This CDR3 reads CAWSEGAPETQYF. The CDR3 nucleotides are TGTGCCTGGAGTGAGGGGGCCCCAGAGACCCAGTACTTC.

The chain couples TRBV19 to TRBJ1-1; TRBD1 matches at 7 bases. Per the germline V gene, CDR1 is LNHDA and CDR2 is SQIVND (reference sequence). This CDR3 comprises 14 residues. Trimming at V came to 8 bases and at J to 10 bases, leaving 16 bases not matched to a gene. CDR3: CASQMYRGVGVAFF. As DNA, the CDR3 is TGTGCCAGTCAAATGTACAGGGGCGTCGGAGTAGCTTTCTTT.

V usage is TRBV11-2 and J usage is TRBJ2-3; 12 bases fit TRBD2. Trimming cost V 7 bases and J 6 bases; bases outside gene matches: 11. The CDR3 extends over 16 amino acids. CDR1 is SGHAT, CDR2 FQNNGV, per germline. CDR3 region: CASTITTSGGMDTQYF. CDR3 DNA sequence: TGTGCCAGCACCATAACCACTAGCGGGGGGATGGATACGCAGTATTTT.